This TCR beta chain was sequenced during a study of blood T cells in healthy people across ages. Next came a second PCR, run for roughly 6 to 11 cycles, which used a sample-barcoded 5' primer along with a J-beta primer mix. TCRdb re-called the 5' RACE reads through MiXCR, storing one row per CDR3 protein. This sample has 1.2 million to 1.5 million distinct CDR3 sequences, with 45% to 70% found just once. The CDR3 is made up of 10 amino acids. Deletions cut 7 bases from V and 5 bases from J, with 2 bases between. The source of this sequence is a man younger than 30 in good health. The chain joins TRBV12-3 or TRBV12-4 to TRBJ2-2, with D hard to call. The specimen was blood. The CDR3 region is CASKTGELFF. In nucleotides, the CDR3 is TGTGCCAGCAAAACCGGGGAGCTGTTTTTT.